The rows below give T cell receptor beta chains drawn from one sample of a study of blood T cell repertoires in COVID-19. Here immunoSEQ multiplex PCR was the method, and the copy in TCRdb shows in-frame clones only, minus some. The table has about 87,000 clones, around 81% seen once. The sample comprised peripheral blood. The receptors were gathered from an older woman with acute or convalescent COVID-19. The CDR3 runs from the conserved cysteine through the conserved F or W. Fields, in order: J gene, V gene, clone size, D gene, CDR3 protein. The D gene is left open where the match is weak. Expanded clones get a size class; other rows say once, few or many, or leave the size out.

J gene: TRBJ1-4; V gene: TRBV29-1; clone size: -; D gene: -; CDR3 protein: CSVRDGLTTNEKLFF
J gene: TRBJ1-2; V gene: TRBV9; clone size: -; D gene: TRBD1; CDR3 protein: CASSVGGGGYTF
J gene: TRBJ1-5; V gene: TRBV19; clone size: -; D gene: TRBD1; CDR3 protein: CASTTGGESNQPQHF
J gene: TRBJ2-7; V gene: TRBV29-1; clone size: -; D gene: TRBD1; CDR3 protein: CSVTGDPDRGKGYEQYF
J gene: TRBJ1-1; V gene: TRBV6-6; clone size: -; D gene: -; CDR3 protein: CASTIPLGRADTEAFF
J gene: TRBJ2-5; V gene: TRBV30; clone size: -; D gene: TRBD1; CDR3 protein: CAWGDRARGTQYF
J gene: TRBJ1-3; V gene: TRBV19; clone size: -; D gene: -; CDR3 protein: CASSGADSGNTIYF
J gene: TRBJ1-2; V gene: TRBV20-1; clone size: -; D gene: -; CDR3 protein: CSATDYGYTF
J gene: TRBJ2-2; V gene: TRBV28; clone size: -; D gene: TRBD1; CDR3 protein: CASGETGGARTGELFF
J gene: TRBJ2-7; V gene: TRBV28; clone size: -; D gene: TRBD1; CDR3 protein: CASRTGAAYEQYF
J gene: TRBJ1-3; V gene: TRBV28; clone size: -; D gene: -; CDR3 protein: CASINSGNTIYF
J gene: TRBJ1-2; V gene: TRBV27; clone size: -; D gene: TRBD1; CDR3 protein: CASSSLGDSLYGYTF
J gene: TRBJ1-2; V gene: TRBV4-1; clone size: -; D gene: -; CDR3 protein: CASMGAEGYTF
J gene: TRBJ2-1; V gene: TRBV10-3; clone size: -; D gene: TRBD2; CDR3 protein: CAITHGRVGGDEQFF
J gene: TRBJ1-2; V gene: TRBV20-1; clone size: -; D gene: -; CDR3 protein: CSASVGGEGYGYTF
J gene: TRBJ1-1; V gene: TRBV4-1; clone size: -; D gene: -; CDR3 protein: CASSQGRGAPPEPFF
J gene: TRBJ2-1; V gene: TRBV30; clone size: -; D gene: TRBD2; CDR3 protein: CAWLRGDSSYNEQFF
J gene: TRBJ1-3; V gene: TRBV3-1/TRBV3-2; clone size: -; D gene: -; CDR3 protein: CATGSSGNTIYF
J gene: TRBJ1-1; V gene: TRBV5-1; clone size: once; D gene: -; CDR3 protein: CASSLDIRNTEAFF
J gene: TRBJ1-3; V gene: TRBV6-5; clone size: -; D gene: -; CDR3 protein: CATLLPGARNTIYF
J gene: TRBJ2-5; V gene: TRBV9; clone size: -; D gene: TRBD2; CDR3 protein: CASSARTSGLETQYF
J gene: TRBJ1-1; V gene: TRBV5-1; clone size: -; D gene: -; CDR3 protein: CASSSRAGDTEAFF
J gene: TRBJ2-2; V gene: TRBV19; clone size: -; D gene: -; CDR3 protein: CASGQMDTGELFF
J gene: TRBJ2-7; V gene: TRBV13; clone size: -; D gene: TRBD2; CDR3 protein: CASSLLRLAGGSYEQYF
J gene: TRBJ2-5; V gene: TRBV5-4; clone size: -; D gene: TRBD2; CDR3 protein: CASSLSLAGVETQYF
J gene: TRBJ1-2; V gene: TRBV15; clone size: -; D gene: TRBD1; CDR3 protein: CATRQGPYGYTF
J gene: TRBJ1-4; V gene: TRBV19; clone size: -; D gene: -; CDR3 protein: CASRQEGGYEKLFF
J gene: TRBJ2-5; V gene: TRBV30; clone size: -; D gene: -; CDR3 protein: CAWSGLASASGETQYF
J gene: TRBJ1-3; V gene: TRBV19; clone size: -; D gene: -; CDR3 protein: CASSPTLSGNTIYF
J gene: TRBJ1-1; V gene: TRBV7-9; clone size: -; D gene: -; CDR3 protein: CASSFSANTEAFF
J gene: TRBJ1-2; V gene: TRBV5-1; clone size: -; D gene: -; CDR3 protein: CASSLNRVEDGYTF
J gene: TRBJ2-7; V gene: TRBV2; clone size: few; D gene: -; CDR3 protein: CASSEGGVRYEQYF
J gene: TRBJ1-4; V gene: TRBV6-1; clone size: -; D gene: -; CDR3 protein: CASSEVGGGEKLFF
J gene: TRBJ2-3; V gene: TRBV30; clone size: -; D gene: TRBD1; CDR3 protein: CAWIGGNRGSDTQYF
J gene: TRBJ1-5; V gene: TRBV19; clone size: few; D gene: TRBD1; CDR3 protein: CASRRLDRGNQPQHF
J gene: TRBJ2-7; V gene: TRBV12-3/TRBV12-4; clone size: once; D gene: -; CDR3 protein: CASSPDRGEQYF
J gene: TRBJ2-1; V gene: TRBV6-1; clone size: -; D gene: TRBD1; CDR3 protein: CASSESWDRGNEQFF
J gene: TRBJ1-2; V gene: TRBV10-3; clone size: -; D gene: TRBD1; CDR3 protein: CAISDRTGDGYTF
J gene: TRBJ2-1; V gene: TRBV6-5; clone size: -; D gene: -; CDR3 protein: CASTISAASRIEQFF
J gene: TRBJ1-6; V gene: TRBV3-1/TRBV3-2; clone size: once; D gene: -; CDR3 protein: CASSQAGGIGSPLHF
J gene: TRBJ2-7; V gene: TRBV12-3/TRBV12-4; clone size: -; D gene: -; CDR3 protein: CASSFYTAYEQYF
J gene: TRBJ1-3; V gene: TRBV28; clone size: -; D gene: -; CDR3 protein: CASSSGTQYSGNTIYF
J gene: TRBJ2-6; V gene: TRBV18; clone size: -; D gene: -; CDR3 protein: CASSPPRLPLSGANVLTF
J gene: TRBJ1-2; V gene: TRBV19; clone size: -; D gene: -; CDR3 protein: CASSPRTGQNYGYTF
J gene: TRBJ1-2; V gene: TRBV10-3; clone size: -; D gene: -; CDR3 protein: CAISTHSDTPNYGYTF
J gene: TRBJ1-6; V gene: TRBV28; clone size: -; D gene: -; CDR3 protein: CASSSTTGLRNSPLHF
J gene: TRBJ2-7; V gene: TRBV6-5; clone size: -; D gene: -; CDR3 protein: CASRTTAYEQYF
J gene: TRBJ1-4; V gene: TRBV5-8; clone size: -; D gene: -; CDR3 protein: CASRPQGDNEKLFF
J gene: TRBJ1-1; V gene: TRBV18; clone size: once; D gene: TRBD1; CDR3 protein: CASSPRGRDTEAFF
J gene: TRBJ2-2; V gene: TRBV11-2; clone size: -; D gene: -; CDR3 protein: CASSLLPSRQSLLFF
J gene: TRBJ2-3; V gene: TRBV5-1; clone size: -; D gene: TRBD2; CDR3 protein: CASSPRTSETDTQYF
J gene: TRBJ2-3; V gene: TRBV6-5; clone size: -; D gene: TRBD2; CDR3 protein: CASSPGGTSTDTQYF
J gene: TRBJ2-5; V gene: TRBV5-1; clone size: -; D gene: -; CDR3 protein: CASSLWGTTKETQYF
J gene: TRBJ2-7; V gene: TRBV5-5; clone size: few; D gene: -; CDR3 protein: CASSLIARSSYEQYF
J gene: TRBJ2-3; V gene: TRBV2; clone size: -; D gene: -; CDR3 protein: CASSTQAADTQYF
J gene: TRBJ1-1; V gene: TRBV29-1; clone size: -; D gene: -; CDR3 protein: CSVLPGYVTEAFF
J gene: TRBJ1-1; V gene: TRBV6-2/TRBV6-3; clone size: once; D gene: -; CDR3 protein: CASSHYIGQPNTEAFF